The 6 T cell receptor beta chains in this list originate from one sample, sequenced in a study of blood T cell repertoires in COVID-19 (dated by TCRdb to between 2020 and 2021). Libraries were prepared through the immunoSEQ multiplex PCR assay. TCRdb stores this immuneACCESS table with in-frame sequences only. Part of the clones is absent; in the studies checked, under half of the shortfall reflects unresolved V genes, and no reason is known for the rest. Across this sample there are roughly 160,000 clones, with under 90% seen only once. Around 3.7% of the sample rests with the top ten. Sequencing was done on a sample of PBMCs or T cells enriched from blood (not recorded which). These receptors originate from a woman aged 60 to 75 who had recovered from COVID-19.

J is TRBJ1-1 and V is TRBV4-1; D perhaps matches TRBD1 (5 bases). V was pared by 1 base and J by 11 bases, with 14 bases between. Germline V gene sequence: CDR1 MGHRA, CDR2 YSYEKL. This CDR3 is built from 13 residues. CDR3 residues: CASSQGGLARAFF. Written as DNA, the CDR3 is TGCGCCAGCAGCCAAGGGGGACTCGCGAGGGCTTTCTTT.

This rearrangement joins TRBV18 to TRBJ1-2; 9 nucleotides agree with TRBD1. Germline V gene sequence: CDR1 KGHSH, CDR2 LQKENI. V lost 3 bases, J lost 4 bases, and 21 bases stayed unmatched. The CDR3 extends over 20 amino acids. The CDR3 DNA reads TGTGCCAGCTCACCCAGAATCTCTGGACAGGGGAAGCTAGTGGGCTATGGCTACACCTTC. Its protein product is CASSPRISGQGKLVGYGYTF.

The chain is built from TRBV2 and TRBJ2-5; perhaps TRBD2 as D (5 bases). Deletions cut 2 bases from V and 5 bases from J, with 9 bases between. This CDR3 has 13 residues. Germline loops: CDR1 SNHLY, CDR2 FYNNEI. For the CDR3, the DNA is TGTGCCAGCAGTGAACTAGCCCAGGAGACCCAGTACTTC. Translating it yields CASSELAQETQYF.

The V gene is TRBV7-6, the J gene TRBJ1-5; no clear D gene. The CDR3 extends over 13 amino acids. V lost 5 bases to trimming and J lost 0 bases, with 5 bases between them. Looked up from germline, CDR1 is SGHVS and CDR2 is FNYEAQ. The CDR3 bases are TGTGCCAGCAGCCCCAATAGCAATCAGCCCCAGCATTTT. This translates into CASSPNSNQPQHF.

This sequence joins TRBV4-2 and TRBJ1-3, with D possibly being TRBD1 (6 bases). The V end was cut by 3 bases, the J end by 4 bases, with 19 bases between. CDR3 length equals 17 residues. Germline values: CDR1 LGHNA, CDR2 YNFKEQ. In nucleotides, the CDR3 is TGTGCCAGCAGCCAGAATATACAGGGAGAGTCCGGAAACACCATATATTTT. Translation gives CASSQNIQGESGNTIYF.

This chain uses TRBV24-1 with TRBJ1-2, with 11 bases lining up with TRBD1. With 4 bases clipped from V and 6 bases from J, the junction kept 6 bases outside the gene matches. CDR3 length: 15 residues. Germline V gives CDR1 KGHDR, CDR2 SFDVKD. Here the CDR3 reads CATSDRGQGADGYTF. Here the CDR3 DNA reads TGTGCCACCAGTGACCGCGGACAGGGGGCGGATGGCTACACCTTC.